This paragraph covers one TCR beta chain sequence. Study members were between about 18 and 100 years old and lived in around 24 US regions. Authors' data handling: Estimates of nucleated cell counts were drawn from the amplification of reference gene primers. The table came from immunoSEQ multiplex PCR; TCRdb's copy has only in-frame clones and leaves some out. From that table come the V and J calls and clone size; the DNA was used to work out D and trimming. Here the sample spans about 170,000 clones, about 84% being singletons. This entry comes from a study of blood T cell repertoires in COVID-19. Study-level information: The study drew acute and convalescent COVID-19 samples from the United States, Italy and Spain.

There are 14 residues in the CDR3. J was trimmed by 7 bases and V by 2 bases; bases with no gene match: 7. In germline, CDR1 is ENHRY, CDR2 SYGVKD. Sequenced: PBMCs or T cells enriched from blood (not recorded which). The J gene is TRBJ1-2, the V gene TRBV10-3, with 7 bases fitting TRBD1. The receptor comes from a man aged 50-59 years who had recovered from COVID-19. CDR3 in DNA: TGTGCCATCAGTGAGCCCGACAGGGACCCTGGCTACACCTTC. As protein: CAISEPDRDPGYTF.